A selection of T cell receptor beta chains follows, all from one sample in a study of cytomegalovirus exposure and HLA in healthy donors. TCRdb's copy holds only in-frame clones and misses some; the assay was immunoSEQ multiplex PCR. The sample contains 35,000 to 45,000 clones, 60% to 70% of which appear only once. Sequencing was performed on PBMCs. The receptors derive from a man aged 60 to 69 in good health and CMV-seropositive. CDR3s include the opening cysteine and the closing phenylalanine or tryptophan. The D gene is left open where the match is weak. Some rows mark clone size as missing; the rest say once, few, many or name a class of expanded clone.

j_call cdr3_length v_call d_call clone_size cdr3_aa cdr3_nt
TRBJ2-5 16 TRBV27 TRBD2 - CASRHLRGDLQETQYF TGTGCCAGCAGGCACCTTCGGGGGGACCTACAAGAGACCCAGTACTTC
TRBJ2-1 16 TRBV19 TRBD2 few CASSFYGTSSNNEQFF TGTGCCAGTAGTTTCTACGGGACTAGCAGCAACAATGAGCAGTTCTTC
TRBJ2-7 13 TRBV30 - - CAWSPGLTYEQYF TGTGCCTGGAGCCCAGGGCTCACCTACGAGCAGTACTTC
TRBJ2-2 16 TRBV7-2 TRBD2 few CASSVLAGFGTGELFF TGTGCCAGCAGCGTACTAGCGGGATTTGGCACCGGGGAGCTGTTTTTT
TRBJ2-1 17 TRBV7-9 - - CASSLVGGRHEESEQFF TGTGCCAGCAGCTTAGTCGGGGGGCGCCACGAAGAGAGTGAGCAGTTCTTC
TRBJ2-2 15 TRBV27 TRBD2 - CASSLGTTVTGELFF TGTGCCAGCAGTTTAGGGACTACCGTTACCGGGGAGCTGTTTTTT
TRBJ1-2 12 TRBV13 - - CASSLGRDGYTF TGTGCCAGCAGCTTAGGCAGGGATGGCTACACCTTC
TRBJ2-5 13 TRBV5-1 TRBD2 few CASSRTREETQYF TGCGCCAGCAGTCGGACTAGGGAAGAGACCCAGTACTTC
TRBJ2-7 16 TRBV4-3 TRBD2 - CASSQDWASGISEQYF TGCGCCAGCAGCCAAGATTGGGCTAGCGGGATCTCCGAGCAGTACTTC
TRBJ2-2 15 TRBV5-1 TRBD2 - CASAAGEADTGELFF TGCGCCAGCGCGGCGGGAGAGGCGGACACCGGGGAGCTGTTTTTT
TRBJ2-2 14 TRBV7-2 - - CASSLGSNTGELFF TGTGCCAGCAGCTTAGGCAGTAACACCGGGGAGCTGTTTTTT
TRBJ2-7 15 TRBV6-6 TRBD2 - CASSAGLAGVYEQYF TGTGCCAGCAGTGCTGGACTAGCGGGAGTCTACGAGCAGTACTTC
TRBJ2-3 15 TRBV4-2 TRBD2 - CASSQDGRETDTQYF TGTGCCAGCAGCCAAGACGGGAGGGAAACAGATACGCAGTATTTT
TRBJ1-1 14 TRBV25-1 TRBD1 - CASTYQGADTEAFF TGTGCCAGCACTTACCAGGGGGCGGACACTGAAGCTTTCTTT
TRBJ2-3 17 TRBV4-1 - - CASSQAREGWGTDTQYF TGCGCCAGCAGCCAAGCGAGGGAAGGGTGGGGCACAGATACGCAGTATTTT